This TCR beta chain was recovered during a study of blood T cell repertoires in COVID-19. As for the study in general: The cDNA or gDNA used as material had been derived from T cells, B-cell-depleted T cells, or PBMCs.

How the authors handled the data: Reference gene primer amplification gave estimated nucleated cell counts. Only in-frame clones appear in the TCRdb table, and some are missing; sequencing was by immunoSEQ multiplex PCR. V and J calls and clone size come straight from that table; D and trimming were deduced from the DNA. The sample has 99,000 or so clones, around 85% seen once. V was cut by 8 bases and J by 0 bases, with 11 bases left in between. Germline V gene lookup returns CDR1 GTSNPN and CDR2 SVGIG (reference sequence). This CDR3 region has 13 residues. This clonotype was obtained from a woman aged 80 or older with active or convalescent COVID-19. This rearrangement joins TRBV30 to TRBJ1-3; D is ambiguous. Input material: peripheral blood. The CDR3 region has the DNA TGTGCCGGCCAGAGGTTCTCTGGAAACACCATATATTTT. Encoded protein: CAGQRFSGNTIYF.